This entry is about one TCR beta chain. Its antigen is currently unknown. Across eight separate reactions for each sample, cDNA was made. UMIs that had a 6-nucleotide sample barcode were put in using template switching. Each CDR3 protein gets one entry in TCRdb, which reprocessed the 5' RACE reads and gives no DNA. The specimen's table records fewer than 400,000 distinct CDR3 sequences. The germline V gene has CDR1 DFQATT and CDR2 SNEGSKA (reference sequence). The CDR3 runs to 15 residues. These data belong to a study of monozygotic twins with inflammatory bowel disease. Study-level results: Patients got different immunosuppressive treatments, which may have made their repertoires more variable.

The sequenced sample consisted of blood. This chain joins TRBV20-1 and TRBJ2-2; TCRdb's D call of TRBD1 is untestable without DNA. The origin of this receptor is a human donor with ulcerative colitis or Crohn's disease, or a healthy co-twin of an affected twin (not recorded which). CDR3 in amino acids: CSASAGTANTGELFF.